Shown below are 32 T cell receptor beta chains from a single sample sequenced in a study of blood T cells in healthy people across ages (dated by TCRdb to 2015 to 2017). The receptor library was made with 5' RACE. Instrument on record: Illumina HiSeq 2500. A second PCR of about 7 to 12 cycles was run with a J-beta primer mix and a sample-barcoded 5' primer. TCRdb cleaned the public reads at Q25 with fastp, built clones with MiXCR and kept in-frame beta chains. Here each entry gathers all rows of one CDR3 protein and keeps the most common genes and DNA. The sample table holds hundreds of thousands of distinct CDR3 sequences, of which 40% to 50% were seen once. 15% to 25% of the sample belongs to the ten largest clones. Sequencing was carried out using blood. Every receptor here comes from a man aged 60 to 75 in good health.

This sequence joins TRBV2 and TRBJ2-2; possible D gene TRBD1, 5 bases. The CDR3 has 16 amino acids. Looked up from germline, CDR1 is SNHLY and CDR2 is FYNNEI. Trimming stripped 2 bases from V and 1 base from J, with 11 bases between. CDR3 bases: TGTGCCAGCAGTGAACGGCAGGGCCGGAACACCGGGGAGCTGTTTTTT. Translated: CASSERQGRNTGELFF.

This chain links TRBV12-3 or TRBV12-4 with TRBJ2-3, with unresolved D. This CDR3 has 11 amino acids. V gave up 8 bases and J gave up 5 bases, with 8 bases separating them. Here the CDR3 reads CASALGDTQYF. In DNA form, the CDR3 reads TGTGCCAGCGCCCTGGGAGATACGCAGTATTTT.

CDR3 in amino acids: CASSLSRTVTEAFF. DNA for the CDR3: TGTGCCAGCAGCTTAAGTCGGACAGTCACTGAAGCTTTCTTT. The chain employs TRBV7-2 and TRBJ1-1, with TRBD1 as a possible D gene (6 bases). CDR1 and CDR2 from the germline V gene are SGHTA and FQGNSA. This CDR3 is 14 amino acids long. V was cut by 2 bases and J by 4 bases, with 11 bases left in between.

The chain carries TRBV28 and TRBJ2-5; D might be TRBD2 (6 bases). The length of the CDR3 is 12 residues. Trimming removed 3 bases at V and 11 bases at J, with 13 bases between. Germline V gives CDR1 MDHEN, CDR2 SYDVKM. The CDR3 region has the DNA TGTGCCAGCAGTTTTCAGGGCGGGGAGCAGTACTTC. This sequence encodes CASSFQGGEQYF.

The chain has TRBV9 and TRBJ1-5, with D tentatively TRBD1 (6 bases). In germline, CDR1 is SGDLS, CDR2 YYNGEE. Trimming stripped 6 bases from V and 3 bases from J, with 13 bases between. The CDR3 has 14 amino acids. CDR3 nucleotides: TGTGCCAGCAACGCCCGGGACAACAATCAGCCCCAGCATTTT. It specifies CASNARDNNQPQHF.

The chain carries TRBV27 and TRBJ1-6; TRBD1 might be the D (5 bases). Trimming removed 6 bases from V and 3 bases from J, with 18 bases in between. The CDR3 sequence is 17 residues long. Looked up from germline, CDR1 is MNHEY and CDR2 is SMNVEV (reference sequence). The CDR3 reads CASSSKIDSYYNSPLHF. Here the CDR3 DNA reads TGTGCCAGCAGCTCAAAAATAGACAGTTACTATAATTCACCCCTCCACTTT.

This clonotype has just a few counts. The CDR3 nucleotides read TGTGCCAGCAGCCAAGAAAGACTTGGCTACACCTTC. It codes for CASSQERLGYTF. V usage is TRBV3-1 and J usage is TRBJ1-2; no clear D gene. Trimming removed 0 bases at V and 7 bases at J, with 6 bases between. CDR1 LGHDT and CDR2 YNNKEL come from the germline V gene (reference sequence). The CDR3 runs 12 residues.

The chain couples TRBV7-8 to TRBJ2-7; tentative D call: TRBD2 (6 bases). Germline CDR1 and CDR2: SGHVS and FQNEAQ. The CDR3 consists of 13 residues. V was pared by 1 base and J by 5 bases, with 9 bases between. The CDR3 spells CASSLVGGDEQYF. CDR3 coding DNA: TGTGCCAGCAGCTTAGTTGGCGGGGACGAGCAGTACTTC.

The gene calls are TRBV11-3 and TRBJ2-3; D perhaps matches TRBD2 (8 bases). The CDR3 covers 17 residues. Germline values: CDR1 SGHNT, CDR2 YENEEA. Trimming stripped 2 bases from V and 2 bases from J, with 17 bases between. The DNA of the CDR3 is TGTGCCAGCAGCTTAAGGGGGCGGGGGGACTTCACAGATACGCAGTATTTT. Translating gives CASSLRGRGDFTDTQYF.

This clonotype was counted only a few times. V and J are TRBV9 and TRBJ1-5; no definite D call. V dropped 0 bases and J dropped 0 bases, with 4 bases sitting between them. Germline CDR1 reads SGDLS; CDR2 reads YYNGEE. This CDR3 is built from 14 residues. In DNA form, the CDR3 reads TGTGCCAGCAGCGTAGGACCTAGCAATCAGCCCCAGCATTTT. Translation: CASSVGPSNQPQHF.

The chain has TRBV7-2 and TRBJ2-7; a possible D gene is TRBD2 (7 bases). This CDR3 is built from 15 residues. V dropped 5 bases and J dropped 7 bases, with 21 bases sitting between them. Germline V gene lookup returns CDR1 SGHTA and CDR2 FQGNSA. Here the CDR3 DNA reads TGTGCCAGCAGCCTAGGGGGGGTACCTAATCGGGAGCAGTACTTC. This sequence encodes CASSLGGVPNREQYF. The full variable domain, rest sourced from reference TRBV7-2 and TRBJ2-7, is GAGVSQSPSNKVTEKGKDVELRCDPISGHTALYWYRQSLGQGLEFLIYFQGNSAPDKSGLPSDRFSAERTGGSVSTLTIQRTQQEDSAVYLCASSLGGVPNREQYFGPGTRLTVT.

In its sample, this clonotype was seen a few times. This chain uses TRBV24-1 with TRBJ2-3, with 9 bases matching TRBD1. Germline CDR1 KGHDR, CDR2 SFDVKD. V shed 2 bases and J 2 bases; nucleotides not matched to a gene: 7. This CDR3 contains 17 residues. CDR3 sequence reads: CATSDSRTGVLTDTQYF. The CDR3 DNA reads TGTGCCACCAGTGATTCGAGGACAGGGGTCCTCACAGATACGCAGTATTTT.

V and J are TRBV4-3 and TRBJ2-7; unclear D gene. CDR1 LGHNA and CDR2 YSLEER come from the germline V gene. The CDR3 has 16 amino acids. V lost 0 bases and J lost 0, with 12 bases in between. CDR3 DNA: TGCGCCAGCAGCCAAGATAGGGTCAGTTCCTCCTACGAGCAGTACTTC. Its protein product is CASSQDRVSSSYEQYF.

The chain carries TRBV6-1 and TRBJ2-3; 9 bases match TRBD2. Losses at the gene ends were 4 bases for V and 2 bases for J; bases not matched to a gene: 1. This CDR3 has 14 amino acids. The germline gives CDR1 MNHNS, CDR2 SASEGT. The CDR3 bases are TGTGCCAGCAGTGGACTAGCGGCCACAGATACGCAGTATTTT. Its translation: CASSGLAATDTQYF.

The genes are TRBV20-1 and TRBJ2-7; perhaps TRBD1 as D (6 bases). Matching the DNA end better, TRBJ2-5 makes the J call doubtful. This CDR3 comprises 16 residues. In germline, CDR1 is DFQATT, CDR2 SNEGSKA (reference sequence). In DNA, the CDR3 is TGCAGTGCTAGAGATTGGGCCCCAGGGGCTAAAGAGACCCAGTACTTC. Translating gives CSARDWAPGAKETQYF.

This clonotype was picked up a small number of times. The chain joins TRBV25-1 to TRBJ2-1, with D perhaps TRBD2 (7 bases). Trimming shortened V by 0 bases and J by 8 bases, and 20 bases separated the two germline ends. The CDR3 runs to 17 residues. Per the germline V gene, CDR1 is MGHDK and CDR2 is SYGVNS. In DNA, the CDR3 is TGTGCCAGCAGTGAATACCGCTCGCGGGGGCCACGGGATGAGCAGTTCTTC. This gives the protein CASSEYRSRGPRDEQFF.

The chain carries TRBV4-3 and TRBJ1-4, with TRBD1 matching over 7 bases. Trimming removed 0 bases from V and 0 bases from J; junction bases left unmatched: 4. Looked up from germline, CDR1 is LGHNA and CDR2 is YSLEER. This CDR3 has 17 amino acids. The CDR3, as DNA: TGCGCCAGCAGCCAAGATTGGGACAGCTCAACTAATGAAAAACTGTTTTTT. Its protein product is CASSQDWDSSTNEKLFF.

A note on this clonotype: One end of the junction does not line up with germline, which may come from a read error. DNA of the CDR3: TGTGTCAGCAGTCATACTGGGACAGTCAACTCCCAAGAGACCCAGTACTTC. Protein: CVSSHTGTVNSQETQYF. This sequence joins TRBV12-3 or TRBV12-4 and TRBJ2-5; 7 bases are shared with TRBD1. The CDR3 runs to 17 residues.

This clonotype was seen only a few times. The CDR3 sequence is CASSPQAGGNSYEQYF. The CDR3 DNA sequence: TGTGCCAGCAGCCCACAAGCGGGGGGGAACTCCTACGAGCAGTACTTC. The chain uses TRBV7-9 and TRBJ2-7; 10 bases are a match to TRBD2. Germline lookup yields CDR1 SEHNR and CDR2 FQNEAQ (reference sequence). There are 16 residues in the CDR3. J was trimmed by 0 bases and V by 5 bases; bases with no gene match: 7.

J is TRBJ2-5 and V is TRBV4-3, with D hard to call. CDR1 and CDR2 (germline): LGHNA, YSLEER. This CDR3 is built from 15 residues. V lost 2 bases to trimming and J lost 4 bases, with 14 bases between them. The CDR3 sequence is CASSQSVGQAETQYF. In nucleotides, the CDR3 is TGCGCCAGCAGCCAATCCGTAGGTCAGGCAGAGACCCAGTACTTC.

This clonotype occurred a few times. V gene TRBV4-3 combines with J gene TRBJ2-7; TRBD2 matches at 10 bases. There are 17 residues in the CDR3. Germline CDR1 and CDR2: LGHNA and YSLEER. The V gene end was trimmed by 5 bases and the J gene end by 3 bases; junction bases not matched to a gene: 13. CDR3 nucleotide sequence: TGCGCCAGCAGCACGACTAGCGGGTCAGTAGGACACTACGAGCAGTACTTC. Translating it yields CASSTTSGSVGHYEQYF.

The CDR3 loop is CASSQQTIRETQYF. CDR3 nucleotide sequence: TGTGCCAGCAGCCAACAGACCATCCGGGAGACCCAGTACTTC. This sequence joins TRBV7-2 and TRBJ2-5; unclear D gene. V was cut by 5 bases and J by 5 bases, with 15 bases left in between. Germline lookup yields CDR1 SGHTA and CDR2 FQGNSA. This CDR3 is built from 14 residues.

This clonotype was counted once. The CDR3 coding sequence is TGTGCCAGCAGCGCCTATCTTAGGACAGGGGACGGCAATCAGCCCCAGCATTTT. It translates to CASSAYLRTGDGNQPQHF. The V and J genes are TRBV5-5 and TRBJ1-5; 9 bases line up with TRBD1. Looked up from germline, CDR1 is SGHKS and CDR2 is YYEKEE (reference sequence). The CDR3 runs 18 residues. V was pared by 4 bases and J by 2 bases, with 13 bases of the junction left unmatched.

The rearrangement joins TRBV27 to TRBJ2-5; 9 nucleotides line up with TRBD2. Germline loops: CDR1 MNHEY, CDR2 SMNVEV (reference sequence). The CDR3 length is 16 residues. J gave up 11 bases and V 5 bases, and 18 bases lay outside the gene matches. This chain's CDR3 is CASSPSGAPRVWEQYF. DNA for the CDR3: TGTGCCAGCAGTCCTAGCGGGGCCCCCCGTGTTTGGGAGCAGTACTTC.

The CDR3 nucleotides read TGTGCCAGCAGCGGGAGGACAGGGTTCCATGGGCAGTTCTTC. Encoded protein: CASSGRTGFHGQFF. This chain uses TRBV9 with TRBJ2-1; the match to TRBD1 covers 8 bases. The germline V gene has CDR1 SGDLS and CDR2 YYNGEE. Trimming cost V 3 bases and J 12 bases; bases outside gene matches: 11. The CDR3 has 14 amino acids.

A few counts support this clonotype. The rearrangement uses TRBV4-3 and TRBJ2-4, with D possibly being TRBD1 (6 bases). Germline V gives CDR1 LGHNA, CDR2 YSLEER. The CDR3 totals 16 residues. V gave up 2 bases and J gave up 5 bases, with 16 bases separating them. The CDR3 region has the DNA TGCGCCAGCAGCCAAAGGGGGAATCGACTGGAAAACATTCAGTACTTC. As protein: CASSQRGNRLENIQYF.

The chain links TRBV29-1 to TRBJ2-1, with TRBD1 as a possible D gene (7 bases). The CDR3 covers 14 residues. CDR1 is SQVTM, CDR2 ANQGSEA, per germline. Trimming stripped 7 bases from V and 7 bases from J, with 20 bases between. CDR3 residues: CSEMAGGGWNEQFF. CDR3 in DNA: TGCAGCGAGATGGCCGGAGGGGGCTGGAATGAGCAGTTCTTC.

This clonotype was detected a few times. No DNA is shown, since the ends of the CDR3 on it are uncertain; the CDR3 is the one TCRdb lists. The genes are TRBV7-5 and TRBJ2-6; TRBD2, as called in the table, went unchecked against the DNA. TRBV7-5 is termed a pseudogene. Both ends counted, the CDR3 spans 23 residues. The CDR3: CISVPEAERLSPGGRTGANVLTF.

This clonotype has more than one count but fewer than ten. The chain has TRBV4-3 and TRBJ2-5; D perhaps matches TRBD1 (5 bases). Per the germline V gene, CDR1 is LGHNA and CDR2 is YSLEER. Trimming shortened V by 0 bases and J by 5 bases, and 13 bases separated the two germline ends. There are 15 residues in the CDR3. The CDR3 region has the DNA TGCGCCAGCAGCCAAGAGGGGCTAGGGGCGGAGACCCAGTACTTC. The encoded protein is CASSQEGLGAETQYF.

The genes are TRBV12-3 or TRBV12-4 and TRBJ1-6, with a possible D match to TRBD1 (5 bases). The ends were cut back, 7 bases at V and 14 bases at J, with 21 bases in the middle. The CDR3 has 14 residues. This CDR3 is CASIGRGAGSTLHF. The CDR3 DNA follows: TGTGCCAGCATCGGACGCGGGGCGGGGTCCACCCTCCACTTT.

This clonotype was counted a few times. The CDR3 sequence is CASSWDSPNSPLHF. CDR3 nucleotides: TGTGCCAGCAGCTGGGACAGTCCTAATTCACCCCTCCACTTT. This chain uses TRBV5-5 with TRBJ1-6; 7 bases fit TRBD1. V shed 3 bases, J shed 6 bases, and the junction held 3 bases outside the gene matches. Germline V lookup: CDR1 SGHKS, CDR2 YYEKEE (reference sequence). The CDR3 length is 14 residues.

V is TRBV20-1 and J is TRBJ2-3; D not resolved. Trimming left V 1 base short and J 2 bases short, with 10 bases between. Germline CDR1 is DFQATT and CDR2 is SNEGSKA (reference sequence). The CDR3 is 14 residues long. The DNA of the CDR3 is TGCAGTGCTAGAGGTCCCGAGGTCACAGATACGCAGTATTTT. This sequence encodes CSARGPEVTDTQYF.